The next 14 T cell receptor beta chains were all read from a single sample in a study of CD8+ T cells in alopecia areata. Treatment specified: oral pan-JAK inhibitor, 5-10 mg twice daily. RNA extraction and reverse transcription yielded cDNA as sequencing template. Clones were read by immunoSEQ multiplex PCR, and TCRdb kept only the in-frame ones, dropping some. The sample has about 200,000 clones; about 65% are singletons. Source: CD4+ T cells sorted from blood, taken between weeks 49 and 50, from a patient treated with tofacitinib. The receptors derive from a human donor with alopecia areata.

The chain combines TRBV29-1 with TRBJ2-7, with 7 bases lining up with TRBD1. With V trimmed by 7 bases and J by 6 bases, 12 bases remained unmatched. Germline V CDR1 and CDR2: SQVTM, ANQGSEA. This CDR3 has 13 amino acids. CDR3 nucleotides: TGCAGCGCGAGCCAGGGGGTTAACTCCGAGCAGTACTTC. It codes for CSASQGVNSEQYF.

The chain recombines TRBV7-6 with TRBJ1-5; the match to TRBD1 covers 9 bases. CDR3 length: 15 amino acids. The germline gives CDR1 SGHVS, CDR2 FNYEAQ. V lost 1 base, J lost 6 bases, and 4 bases stayed unmatched. The DNA for the CDR3 is TGTGCCAGCAGCTTAGATCCGGACAGGGGTCAGCCCCAGCATTTT. Amino acids: CASSLDPDRGQPQHF.

This clone was seen ten or more times. This rearrangement joins TRBV7-2 to TRBJ1-5; D gene uncertain. This CDR3 comprises 14 residues. The V end lost 4 bases, the J end lost 2 bases, and 9 bases lay between the germline ends. Germline V lookup: CDR1 SGHTA, CDR2 FQGNSA. CDR3 coding DNA: TGTGCCAGCAGCTCGGGGATGGGCAATCAGCCCCAGCATTTT. Translating it yields CASSSGMGNQPQHF.

This chain links TRBV2 with TRBJ2-7; TRBD2 matches at 10 bases. The CDR3 spans 14 residues. J gave up 3 bases and V 6 bases, and 5 bases lay outside the gene matches. The germline V gene encodes CDR1 SNHLY and CDR2 FYNNEI. The CDR3, as DNA: TGTGCCAGCAGGAGTCTAGCGGGGGTCTACGAGCAGTACTTC. This sequence encodes CASRSLAGVYEQYF.

The chain uses TRBV7-2 and TRBJ2-7; D is unresolved. V lost 7 bases and J lost 0, with 13 bases in between. The CDR3 contains 14 residues. The germline V gene encodes CDR1 SGHTA and CDR2 FQGNSA. The CDR3 DNA is TGTGCCAGCATGGCCCCTTTCAGCTCCTACGAGCAGTACTTC. This sequence encodes CASMAPFSSYEQYF. The variable domain in full, with the rest retrieved from reference TRBV7-2 and TRBJ2-7, is GAGVSQSPSNKVTEKGKDVELRCDPISGHTALYWYRQSLGQGLEFLIYFQGNSAPDKSGLPSDRFSAERTGGSVSTLTIQRTQQEDSAVYLCASMAPFSSYEQYFGPGTRLTVT.

The rearrangement links TRBV30 to TRBJ1-1; 7 bases align to TRBD1. Trimming cost V 3 bases and J 3 bases; bases outside gene matches: 13. CDR1 GTSNPN and CDR2 SVGIG come from the germline V gene (reference sequence). This CDR3 has 16 residues. The CDR3: CAWSHGQAGFHTEAFF. The CDR3 bases are TGTGCCTGGAGCCACGGACAGGCAGGTTTTCACACTGAAGCTTTCTTT.

The genes are TRBV9 and TRBJ1-5; a weak D match, TRBD1 (6 bases). V lost 3 bases, J lost 7 bases, and 14 bases lay in between. Germline lookup yields CDR1 SGDLS and CDR2 YYNGEE. The CDR3 loop spans 14 amino acids. The CDR3 loop reads CASSAGQPGQPQHF. CDR3 coding DNA: TGTGCCAGCAGCGCTGGACAGCCTGGGCAGCCCCAGCATTTT.

The J gene is TRBJ1-2, the V gene TRBV30; 7 bases agree with TRBD1. The V segment lost 0 bases and the J segment 2 bases; nucleotides outside the gene matches: 3. Germline CDR1 GTSNPN, CDR2 SVGIG (reference sequence). This CDR3 contains 14 residues. CDR3: CAWSVETGNYGYTF. The CDR3 DNA sequence: TGTGCCTGGAGTGTAGAGACAGGGAACTATGGCTACACCTTC. Drawing the rest from reference TRBV30 and TRBJ1-2, the complete variable domain is SQTIHQWPATLVQPVGSPLSLECTVEGTSNPNLYWYRQAAGRGLQLLFYSVGIGQISSEVPQNLSASRPQDRQFILSSKKLLLSDSGFYLCAWSVETGNYGYTFGSGTRLTVV.

This clone showed up just a few times. The chain links TRBV7-2 to TRBJ2-4, with 10 bases that match TRBD2. This CDR3 contains 17 residues. Germline assignment: CDR1 SGHTA and CDR2 FQGNSA. V lost 5 bases and J lost 0; bases outside the gene matches: 7. CDR3 sequence reads: CASSPPTSGVAKNIQYF. DNA of the CDR3: TGTGCCAGCAGCCCACCTACTAGCGGGGTAGCCAAAAACATTCAGTACTTC. Full variable domain (remainder filled in from reference TRBV7-2 and TRBJ2-4): GAGVSQSPSNKVTEKGKDVELRCDPISGHTALYWYRQSLGQGLEFLIYFQGNSAPDKSGLPSDRFSAERTGGSVSTLTIQRTQQEDSAVYLCASSPPTSGVAKNIQYFGAGTRLSVL.

This clone is a singleton in its sample. V is TRBV4-2 and J is TRBJ2-6, with 9 nucleotides matching TRBD1. CDR3 length equals 18 residues. The germline V gene has CDR1 LGHNA and CDR2 YNFKEQ. V dropped 3 bases and J dropped 3; count of bases not matched to a gene: 9. The CDR3, as DNA: TGTGCCAGCAGCCACGGGGACAGGGTAGTGGTTGGGGCCAACGTCCTGACTTTC. Its translation: CASSHGDRVVVGANVLTF.

This chain uses TRBV7-2 with TRBJ1-2; TRBD1 matches at 11 bases. V dropped 5 bases and J dropped 8; count of bases not matched to a gene: 4. The CDR3 runs to 13 residues. Germline V gene data show CDR1 as SGHTA and CDR2 as FQGNSA. The CDR3 sequence is CASSLDRGLGYTF. CDR3 nucleotides: TGTGCCAGCAGCCTGGACAGGGGGCTCGGCTACACCTTC.

The chain links TRBV2 to TRBJ1-1; no reliable D call. V lost 4 bases to trimming and J lost 2 bases, with 11 bases between them. Germline V gene lookup returns CDR1 SNHLY and CDR2 FYNNEI. This CDR3 is built from 14 residues. CDR3 region: CASSGTWPNTEAFF. The CDR3, as DNA: TGTGCCAGCAGTGGGACTTGGCCCAACACTGAAGCTTTCTTT.

This clone was picked up a small number of times. The J gene is TRBJ1-6, the V gene TRBV2; 7 positions agree with TRBD1. Germline V gene sequence: CDR1 SNHLY, CDR2 FYNNEI. CDR3 length: 14 amino acids. V shed 7 bases, J shed 9 bases, and the junction held 9 bases outside the gene matches. CDR3 in DNA: TGTGCCAGCAAAGGGGGCGTAGCCAGTTCACCCCTCCACTTT. It is translated as CASKGGVASSPLHF.

This rearrangement joins TRBV29-1 to TRBJ1-1, with 7 bases lining up with TRBD1. The V gene end was trimmed by 7 bases and the J gene end by 7 bases; junction bases not matched to a gene: 9. Looked up from germline, CDR1 is SQVTM and CDR2 is ANQGSEA. This CDR3 region has 12 residues. CDR3 in amino acids: CSGGQAKGEAFF. CDR3 sequence (DNA): TGCAGCGGTGGACAGGCTAAGGGTGAAGCTTTCTTT.